The text below deals with one T cell receptor beta chain. These data come from a study of blood T cell repertoires in COVID-19. In the study's own analysis: The assay estimated nucleated cells by amplifying reference gene primers. Profiled with immunoSEQ multiplex PCR; TCRdb holds only in-frame clones, not every one. V, J and clone size were drawn from that table, and D and trimming were deduced from the DNA. Among around 340,000 clones, approximately 86% were seen once, and the ten largest hold approximately 4%. Looked up from germline, CDR1 is SEHNR and CDR2 is FQNEAQ (reference sequence). The CDR3 loop spans 14 amino acids. V was clipped by 4 bases and J by 12 bases, with 19 bases between them.

J is TRBJ2-1 and V is TRBV7-9; a weak D match, TRBD2 (5 bases). Sequencing was carried out using PBMCs or T cells enriched from blood (not recorded which). The origin of this receptor is a middle-aged woman with acute COVID-19. CDR3 region: CASSSPFSGRSQFF. The CDR3 coding sequence is TGTGCCAGCAGCTCCCCTTTCAGCGGCCGCTCGCAGTTCTTC.